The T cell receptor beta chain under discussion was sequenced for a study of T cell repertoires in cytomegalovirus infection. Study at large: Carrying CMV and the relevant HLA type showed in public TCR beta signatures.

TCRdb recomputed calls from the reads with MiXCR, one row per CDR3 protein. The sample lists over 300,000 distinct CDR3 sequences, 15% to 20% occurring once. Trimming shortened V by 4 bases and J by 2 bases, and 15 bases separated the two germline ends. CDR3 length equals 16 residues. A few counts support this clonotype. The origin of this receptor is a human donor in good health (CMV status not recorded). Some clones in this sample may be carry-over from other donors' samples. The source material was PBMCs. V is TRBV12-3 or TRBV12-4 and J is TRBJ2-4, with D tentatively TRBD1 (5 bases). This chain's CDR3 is CASSSRQQRTKNIQYF. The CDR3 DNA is TGTGCCAGCAGTTCGAGACAGCAGAGGACCAAAAACATTCAGTACTTC.